This T cell receptor (beta chain) was identified during a study of T cells in Graves' hyperthyroidism and ophthalmopathy. Regions amplified from RNA transcripts were the TCR beta CDR3 regions. The HTBI primer set drove a first-round RT-PCR of the TCR CDR3. TCRdb processed the multiplex PCR reads anew with MiXCR; each CDR3 protein has one entry. The data contain approximately 600,000 distinct CDR3 sequences, around 20% of them singletons. The germline V gene has CDR1 DFQATT and CDR2 SNEGSKA (reference sequence). The J segment lost 7 bases and the V segment lost 7 bases, leaving 10 bases of the junction unmatched. The CDR3 loop spans 13 amino acids. Patients were excluded because of uncontrolled infection, other autoimmune disease, pregnancy or lactation. PBMCs were obtained from 7.5 to 10 ml fresh peripheral blood.

This TCR was sampled from a man aged 30-40 years with Graves' ophthalmopathy. The gene calls are TRBV20-1 and TRBJ2-7; 10 bases agree with TRBD1. Sequenced sample: blood. This chain's CDR3 is CSVGGTGVWEQYF. CDR3 bases: TGCAGTGTTGGCGGGACAGGGGTTTGGGAGCAGTACTTC.